This T cell receptor (beta chain) appears in the sequencing data of a study of blood T cells in healthy people across ages. Sample-barcoded 5' priming and a J-beta primer mix drove a second PCR of roughly 6 to 12 cycles. TCRdb used MiXCR to reprocess the 5' RACE reads, holding one entry per CDR3 protein. This table has some 700,000 distinct CDR3 sequences, 40% to 45% appearing once. The CDR3 consists of 13 residues. Trimming cost V 6 bases and J 0 bases, with 9 bases left between them. Germline V CDR1 and CDR2: DFQATT, SNEGSKA (reference sequence). The gene calls are TRBV20-1 and TRBJ2-4; D not certain. Sequencing input: blood. The TCR sequence derives from a woman between 55 and 75 years old in good health. CDR3 DNA: TGCAGTGCCCATAGACAAGCCAAAAACATTCAGTACTTC. Amino acid sequence: CSAHRQAKNIQYF.